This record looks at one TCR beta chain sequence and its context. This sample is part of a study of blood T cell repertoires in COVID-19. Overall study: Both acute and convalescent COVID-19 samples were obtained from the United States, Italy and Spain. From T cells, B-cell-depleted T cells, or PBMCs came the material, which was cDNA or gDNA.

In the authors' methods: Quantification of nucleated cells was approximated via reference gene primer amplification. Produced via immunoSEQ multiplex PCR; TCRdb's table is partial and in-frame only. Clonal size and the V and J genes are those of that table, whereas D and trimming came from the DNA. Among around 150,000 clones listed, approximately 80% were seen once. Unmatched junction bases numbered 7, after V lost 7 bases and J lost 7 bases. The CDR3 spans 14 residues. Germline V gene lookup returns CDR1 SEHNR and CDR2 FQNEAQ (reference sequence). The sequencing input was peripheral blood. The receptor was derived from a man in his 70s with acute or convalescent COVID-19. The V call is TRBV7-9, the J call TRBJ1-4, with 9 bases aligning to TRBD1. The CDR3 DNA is TGTGCCAGCACCCGCGGGACAGGGTCTGAAAAACTGTTTTTT. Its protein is CASTRGTGSEKLFF. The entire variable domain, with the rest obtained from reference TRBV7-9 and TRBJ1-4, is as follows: DTGVSQNPRHKITKRGQNVTFRCDPISEHNRLYWYRQTLGQGPEFLTYFQNEAQLEKSRLLSDRFSAERPKGSFSTLEIQRTEQGDSAMYLCASTRGTGSEKLFFGSGTQLSVL.